The next 16 T cell receptor beta chains were all read from a single sample in a study of cytomegalovirus exposure and HLA in healthy donors. With 60 Vbeta and 13 Jbeta primers, the PCR was carried out. The repertoire was sequenced with immunoSEQ multiplex PCR; TCRdb's copy has only in-frame clones and lacks some. The sample includes about 88,000 clones, about nine tenths of them seen just once. Sequenced sample: PBMCs. The receptor set was obtained from a man in his late teens or twenties in good health and CMV-seronegative.

The chain links TRBV28 to TRBJ1-2; TRBD1 aligns across 7 bases. The CDR3 has 13 amino acids. The ends lost 5 bases at V and 8 bases at J; junction bases unmatched: 8. Germline CDR1 and CDR2: MDHEN and SYDVKM. The chain's CDR3 is CASSRRDSAGYTF. DNA for the CDR3: TGTGCCAGCAGTCGACGGGACAGTGCGGGCTACACCTTC.

The chain has TRBV6-5 and TRBJ2-4; 7 nucleotides agree with TRBD1. V shed 10 bases, J shed 5 bases, and the junction held 5 bases outside the gene matches. The germline CDR1 and CDR2 sequences are MNHEY and SVGAGI. The CDR3 is made up of 12 amino acids. The CDR3 loop reads CATGDRQNIQYF. The CDR3, as DNA: TGTGCCACCGGGGACAGACAAAACATTCAGTACTTC.

J is TRBJ2-7 and V is TRBV6-6; 8 bases map to TRBD1. The CDR3 has 13 residues. J lost 6 bases, V lost 6 bases, and 7 bases had no gene match. From germline, CDR1 is MNHNY and CDR2 SVGAGI (reference sequence). The chain's CDR3 is CASRRDRSREQYF. The CDR3, as DNA: TGTGCCAGCAGGCGGGACAGGTCCCGCGAGCAGTACTTC.

This clone has more than one count but fewer than ten. This chain connects TRBV6-5 to TRBJ1-2; D is ambiguous. The V gene's germline CDR1 is MNHEY and CDR2 SVGAGI. The length of the CDR3 is 14 residues. V was clipped by 8 bases and J by 3 bases, with 16 bases between them. The CDR3 protein is CASLTTERDYGYTF. As DNA, the CDR3 is TGTGCCAGCCTTACTACCGAGCGGGACTATGGCTACACCTTC.

This chain uses TRBV30 with TRBJ2-7, with D maybe TRBD1 (5 bases). The CDR3 loop spans 12 amino acids. Germline loops: CDR1 GTSNPN, CDR2 SVGIG (reference sequence). V was shortened by 5 bases and J by 4 bases, with 12 bases between the two germline ends. CDR3 loop: CAWGAGFYEQYF. The CDR3 coding sequence is TGTGCCTGGGGGGCCGGGTTTTACGAGCAGTACTTC.

The chain is built from TRBV6-6 and TRBJ2-3, with TRBD1 as a possible D gene (6 bases). Trimming left V 10 bases short and J 4 bases short, with 12 bases between. There are 12 residues in the CDR3. Germline assignment: CDR1 MNHNY and CDR2 SVGAGI (reference sequence). The CDR3 spells CATARGSDTQYF. In DNA form, the CDR3 reads TGTGCCACCGCAAGGGGGTCAGATACGCAGTATTTT.

V and J are TRBV4-3 and TRBJ2-7, with a possible D match to TRBD1 (6 bases). Trimming cost V 0 bases and J 4 bases, with 28 bases left between them. The CDR3 contains 20 residues. Germline CDR1 and CDR2: LGHNA and YSLEER. The CDR3: CASSQDNYRVCYVFIYEQYF. The CDR3 nucleotides are TGCGCCAGCAGCCAAGATAATTACAGGGTGTGCTATGTTTTTATTTACGAGCAGTACTTC.

This rearrangement joins TRBV7-3 to TRBJ1-1; 8 bases map to TRBD1. Trimming cost V 5 bases and J 5 bases; bases outside gene matches: 4. CDR1 SGHTA and CDR2 FQGTGA come from the germline V gene. The CDR3 consists of 13 residues. The CDR3 DNA sequence: TGTGCCAGCAGCCCCCAGGGGGCTACTGAAGCTTTCTTT. Translating it yields CASSPQGATEAFF.

In its sample, this clone was seen a few times. The chain uses TRBV5-4 and TRBJ2-2; 10 bases are shared with TRBD2. The CDR3 loop spans 17 amino acids. V was pared by 4 bases and J by 5 bases, with 11 bases of the junction left unmatched. Per germline, CDR1 SGHNT and CDR2 YYREEE (reference sequence). In nucleotides, the CDR3 is TGTGCCAGCAGCGTCGTCCGACTAGCGGGCAATACCGGGGAGCTGTTTTTT. This gives the protein CASSVVRLAGNTGELFF. The variable domain in full, completed from reference TRBV5-4 and TRBJ2-2, reads ETGVTQSPTHLIKTRGQQVTLRCSSQSGHNTVSWYQQALGQGPQFIFQYYREEENGRGNFPPRFSGLQFPNYSSELNVNALELDDSALYLCASSVVRLAGNTGELFFGEGSRLTVL.

The V and J genes are TRBV1 and TRBJ2-7; TRBD2 reflects the table's D call only, with no check against the DNA. TRBV1 has pseudogene status. This CDR3 has 13 residues. CDR3 in amino acids: CTSSHSGTYEQYF. DNA for the CDR3: TGCACCAGCAGCCATAGCGGGACCTACGAGCAGTACTTC.

This rearrangement joins TRBV5-5 to TRBJ2-7; the match to TRBD2 covers 11 bases. The CDR3 is made up of 17 amino acids. J gave up 4 bases and V 0 bases, and 9 bases lay outside the gene matches. Germline assignment: CDR1 SGHKS and CDR2 YYEKEE (reference sequence). The chain's CDR3 is CASSLAIAGGPLYEQYF. DNA of the CDR3: TGTGCCAGCAGCTTGGCAATAGCGGGAGGGCCGTTGTACGAGCAGTACTTC.

The chain joins TRBV28 to TRBJ2-7, with 10 nucleotides matching TRBD1. V was pared by 4 bases and J by 3 bases, with 6 bases of the junction left unmatched. The germline CDR1 and CDR2 sequences are MDHEN and SYDVKM. This CDR3 region has 15 residues. The CDR3 reads CASSCLRDRGYEQYF. Written as DNA, the CDR3 is TGTGCCAGCAGTTGCCTCCGGGACAGGGGCTACGAGCAGTACTTC.

The chain links TRBV5-5 to TRBJ2-7; possible D gene TRBD1, 6 bases. The length of the CDR3 is 16 residues. CDR1 is SGHKS, CDR2 YYEKEE, per germline (reference sequence). Deletions cut 0 bases from V and 2 bases from J, with 15 bases between. CDR3 amino acids: CASSLEGTYEAYEQYF. The DNA for the CDR3 is TGTGCCAGCAGCTTGGAAGGGACATACGAGGCCTACGAGCAGTACTTC.

The genes are TRBV27 and TRBJ2-7, with TRBD1 as a possible D gene (5 bases). The CDR3 length is 15 residues. Per the germline V gene, CDR1 is MNHEY and CDR2 is SMNVEV (reference sequence). V lost 3 bases and J 4 bases, leaving 16 bases between the germline ends. CDR3: CASSFYIGVRYEQYF. For the CDR3, the DNA is TGTGCCAGCAGTTTTTACATAGGGGTTAGGTACGAGCAGTACTTC.

CDR3 in DNA: TGTGCCAGCAGTTTAGCGGTTCTCGGGACTAGCGGCACCTACGAGCAGTACTTC. As protein: CASSLAVLGTSGTYEQYF. J is TRBJ2-7 and V is TRBV27; 11 nucleotides agree with TRBD2. With V trimmed by 2 bases and J by 2 bases, 11 bases remained unmatched. The CDR3 covers 18 residues. Germline V CDR1 and CDR2: MNHEY, SMNVEV (reference sequence).

The chain has TRBV6-1 and TRBJ2-1; TRBD1 might be the D (5 bases). Germline V lookup: CDR1 MNHNS, CDR2 SASEGT. The CDR3 runs to 15 residues. Trimming left V 6 bases short and J 0 bases short, with 12 bases between. DNA of the CDR3: TGTGCCAGCAGGGCCAGACAGAGCTCCTACAATGAGCAGTTCTTC. Encoded protein: CASRARQSSYNEQFF.